The 28 T cell receptor beta chains presented below share a single source sample, sequenced in a study of metastatic and nonmetastatic thyroid tumors. Not a single patient had been given any form of treatment at any point before undergoing thyroid surgery. TCRdb redid the clone calls on the PCR reads using MiXCR. The sample has tens of thousands of clones; about a sixth are singletons. The sample comprised tumor tissue. The receptors originated from a female donor with papillary thyroid cancer or a benign thyroid nodule (not recorded which). Some clones in this sample may be carry-over from other donors' samples.

This clone was seen many times. The chain joins TRBV9 to TRBJ1-5; 8 bases align to TRBD1. The germline V gene encodes CDR1 SGDLS and CDR2 YYNGEE. The J segment lost 7 bases and the V segment lost 0 bases, leaving 6 bases of the junction unmatched. The CDR3 spans 15 residues. DNA of the CDR3: TGTGCCAGCAGCGTAGGGACAGGGATGGGACAGCCCCAGCATTTT. Amino acid sequence: CASSVGTGMGQPQHF.

In its sample, this clone is medium-sized (0.01 to 0.1%). The chain carries TRBV5-1 and TRBJ1-2, with TRBD1 identical over 7 bases. The CDR3 has 13 residues. Germline trimming cut 5 bases from V and 3 bases from J; bases unmatched to any gene: 4. Germline CDR1 reads SGHRS; CDR2 reads YFSETQ. CDR3 in amino acids: CASRVTGDYGYTF. CDR3 sequence (DNA): TGCGCCAGCAGGGTAACAGGGGACTATGGCTACACCTTC.

The J gene is TRBJ2-7, the V gene TRBV12-3 or TRBV12-4; TRBD1 aligns across 7 bases. This CDR3 spans 16 amino acids. With V trimmed by 10 bases and J by 2 bases, 17 bases remained unmatched. The CDR3 protein is CAITSITGDPTYEQYF. Written as DNA, the CDR3 is TGTGCCATCACCTCTATCACAGGGGACCCAACCTACGAGCAGTACTTC.

This clone was seen at least ten times. This sequence joins TRBV6-1 and TRBJ2-7; TRBD2 agrees at 14 bases. From germline, CDR1 is MNHNS and CDR2 SASEGT. CDR3 length: 16 amino acids. Unmatched junction bases numbered 10, after V lost 7 bases and J lost 5 bases. CDR3 coding DNA: TGTGCCAGCACGGTATGGACTAGCGGGAGGACGCACGAGCAGTACTTC. Encoded protein: CASTVWTSGRTHEQYF.

In this sample, this clone turned up many times. The chain joins TRBV6-1 to TRBJ2-7; the match to TRBD1 covers 7 bases. Germline trimming cut 6 bases from V and 1 base from J; bases unmatched to any gene: 9. Germline values: CDR1 MNHNS, CDR2 SASEGT. CDR3 length equals 15 residues. CDR3 DNA sequence: TGTGCCAGCAGCCCTACTTGGACAGGATCCTACGAGCAGTACTTC. The encoded protein is CASSPTWTGSYEQYF.

Remarks on this clone: Sequence at one end of the junction differs from germline and may be a read error. The rearrangement joins TRBV6-2 or TRBV6-3 to TRBJ2-1; D assignment may be TRBD1 or TRBD2 (5 bases each). CDR3 length: 14 amino acids. The germline CDR1 and CDR2 sequences are MNHEY and SVGEGT. DNA for the CDR3: TGCGCCAGCAGTTGGGGGTATACCTACAATGAGCAGTTCTTC. Its translation is CASSWGYTYNEQFF.

The chain has TRBV20-1 and TRBJ2-7; TRBD2 matches at 9 bases. The germline V gene encodes CDR1 DFQATT and CDR2 SNEGSKA (reference sequence). The CDR3 extends over 14 amino acids. Trimming took 6 bases from V and 5 from J; bases not matched to a gene: 11. DNA of the CDR3: TGCAGTGCCGACAAGCGGGAGGTGAACGACGAGCAGTACTTC. Translation gives CSADKREVNDEQYF.

The table lists this clone with many counts. The V and J genes are TRBV6-4 and TRBJ1-1; the match to TRBD1 covers 10 bases. The germline V gene has CDR1 MRHNA and CDR2 SNTAGT. The CDR3 has 13 residues. V was pared by 5 bases and J by 4 bases, with 1 base of the junction left unmatched. Written as DNA, the CDR3 is TGTGCCAGCAGTTGGGACAGGGGCACTGAAGCTTTCTTT. Translated: CASSWDRGTEAFF.

This clone has more than one count but fewer than ten. The CDR3 loop reads CASRDSRRTSYYNEQFF. CDR3 DNA: TGTGCCAGCAGGGACAGCAGGAGGACAAGCTACTACAATGAGCAGTTCTTC. The chain joins TRBV6-1 to TRBJ2-1; D is perhaps TRBD1 (6 bases). V was pared by 6 bases and J by 3 bases, with 21 bases between. Germline V gene data show CDR1 as MNHNS and CDR2 as SASEGT. CDR3 size: 17 residues.

This clone was counted many times. The genes are TRBV5-5 and TRBJ1-4, with 10 bases fitting TRBD1. The V and J ends lost 3 bases and 0 bases, in that order; junction bases with no gene match: 11. The germline V gene encodes CDR1 SGHKS and CDR2 YYEKEE (reference sequence). The CDR3 is 19 residues long. In DNA form, the CDR3 reads TGTGCCAGCAGCTCCGTCCGGGACAGGGGTACTTCAACTAATGAAAAACTGTTTTTT. This gives the protein CASSSVRDRGTSTNEKLFF.

This clone was counted between two and nine times. Since a much larger clone is just one base distant, this may be a read error. The J gene is TRBJ2-3, the V gene TRBV6-1, with 12 bases that match TRBD2. Germline V gives CDR1 MNHNS, CDR2 SASEGT. The CDR3 extends over 15 amino acids. The V segment lost 4 bases and the J segment 2 bases; nucleotides outside the gene matches: 1. The CDR3, as DNA: TGTGCCAGCAGTGGGACTAGCGGGATCACAGATACGCAGTATTTT. The encoded protein is CASSGTSGITDTQYF.

In its sample, this clone was seen once. This may come from a read error, since a much larger clone is one base off. The chain uses TRBV10-3 and TRBJ1-5, with unresolved D. Per germline, CDR1 ENHRY and CDR2 SYGVKD. V lost 0 bases, J lost 2 bases, and 20 bases lay in between. This CDR3 is built from 19 residues. The CDR3 region has the DNA TGTGCCATCAGTGAGTCTGGAGTCATTGGTTGGCAAGGCAATCAGCCCCAGCATTTT. This encodes CAISESGVIGWQGNQPQHF.

This clone was seen only once. V is TRBV5-1 and J is TRBJ2-7, with 7 nucleotides matching TRBD1. CDR3 length: 13 residues. The junction had 3 bases not matched to a gene; V was cut back by 4 bases and J by 2 bases. CDR1 and CDR2 from the germline V gene are SGHRS and YFSETQ. The CDR3 DNA sequence: TGCGCCAGCAGCGGGGACAGAGCCTACGAGCAGTACTTC. It encodes CASSGDRAYEQYF.

Of note for this clone: At the DNA level, this CDR3 is encoded by other sequences in the same sample as well. The chain links TRBV18 to TRBJ1-4; no reliable D call. This CDR3 is 13 amino acids long. In germline, CDR1 is KGHSH, CDR2 LQKENI. Trimming shortened V by 4 bases and J by 10 bases, and 13 bases separated the two germline ends. The CDR3 here is CASSREQDGKLFF. The CDR3 bases are TGTGCCAGCTCACGGGAGCAGGACGGAAAACTGTTTTTT.

This clone was observed a few times. The rearrangement uses TRBV4-2 and TRBJ2-1; 13 nucleotides match TRBD2. The CDR3 extends over 18 amino acids. The germline gives CDR1 LGHNA, CDR2 YNFKEQ. After removal of 3 bases from V and 7 bases from J, the junction contained 12 bases not matched to a gene. The CDR3 nucleotides are TGTGCCAGCAGCCATACGGGACGACTAGCGGGAGGAGAGAATGAGCAGTTCTTC. Protein product: CASSHTGRLAGGENEQFF.

In regard to this clone: This could be a read error, since a much larger clone is one nucleotide away. V is TRBV6-1 and J is TRBJ1-4; TRBD1 matches at 7 bases. V shed 8 bases and J 0 bases; nucleotides not matched to a gene: 6. Per the germline V gene, CDR1 is MNHNS and CDR2 is SASEGT. CDR3 length: 15 amino acids. Here the CDR3 DNA reads TGTGCCAGCGGCTACGGACAGGCAACTAATGAAAAACTGTTTTTT. Translation: CASGYGQATNEKLFF.

The V call is TRBV7-2, the J call TRBJ2-7; D is unresolved. CDR3 length: 17 residues. Germline V lookup: CDR1 SGHTA, CDR2 FQGNSA. The V and J ends lost 0 bases and 0 bases respectively, with 15 bases between them. The CDR3 bases are TGTGCCAGCAGCTTAGCCCTCGGGCGTGTGATCTCCTACGAGCAGTACTTC. It codes for CASSLALGRVISYEQYF.

There are many counts of this clone. The chain uses TRBV15 and TRBJ1-5; unclear D gene. This CDR3 has 15 residues. The ends were cut back, 0 bases at V and 2 bases at J, with 8 bases in the middle. Germline loops: CDR1 LNHNV, CDR2 YYDKDF (reference sequence). As DNA, the CDR3 is TGTGCCACCAGCAGAGATAGTAGGGGCAATCAGCCCCAGCATTTT. Its translation: CATSRDSRGNQPQHF.

This clone has at least ten counts. The J gene is TRBJ2-7, the V gene TRBV11-3; 14 bases align to TRBD2. Germline V gene lookup returns CDR1 SGHNT and CDR2 YENEEA. CDR3 length equals 19 residues. With V trimmed by 4 bases and J by 4 bases, 15 bases remained unmatched. The DNA of the CDR3 is TGTGCCAGCAGCTATACTCAAGGACTAGCGGGAGGTAGGGAATACGAGCAGTACTTC. Translated: CASSYTQGLAGGREYEQYF.

This clone showed up many times. The chain joins TRBV20-1 to TRBJ2-1; TRBD2 aligns across 10 bases. The J segment lost 8 bases and the V segment lost 3 bases, leaving 10 bases of the junction unmatched. Per germline, CDR1 DFQATT and CDR2 SNEGSKA (reference sequence). CDR3 length equals 15 residues. The CDR3 sequence is CSARTSGFTVDEQFF. The DNA for the CDR3 is TGCAGTGCTAGGACTAGCGGGTTTACGGTGGATGAGCAGTTCTTC.

This clone has ten or more counts. The chain employs TRBV19 and TRBJ1-5; maybe TRBD1 (5 bases). CDR3 size: 15 residues. V lost 3 bases, J lost 2 bases, and 11 bases lay in between. Germline lookup yields CDR1 LNHDA and CDR2 SQIVND (reference sequence). In DNA, the CDR3 is TGTGCCAGTAGTATGGCAGGGTACGGCAATCAGCCCCAGCATTTT. It translates to CASSMAGYGNQPQHF.

At least ten counts were recorded for this clone. This chain joins TRBV20-1 and TRBJ2-5; perhaps TRBD2 as D (6 bases). The CDR3 length is 15 residues. CDR1 is DFQATT and CDR2 is SNEGSKA in the germline V gene (reference sequence). V was clipped by 1 base and J by 2 bases, with 14 bases between them. The CDR3 here is CSARAAGRRQETQYF. DNA of the CDR3: TGCAGTGCTAGAGCTGCGGGGAGAAGGCAAGAGACCCAGTACTTC.

Worth noting for this clone: A much larger clone differs from this one at a single base, so this may be a read error. The CDR3 DNA follows: TGTGCCAGCAGCTTAAACGGCGGGAGGTCGGGGTGCGAGCAGTACTTC. This sequence encodes CASSLNGGRSGCEQYF. The V call is TRBV7-3, the J call TRBJ2-7; 8 bases map to TRBD2. Trimming cost V 1 base and J 6 bases; bases outside gene matches: 11. CDR3 size: 16 residues. Per the germline V gene, CDR1 is SGHTA and CDR2 is FQGTGA.

This clone was counted many times. V usage is TRBV5-1 and J usage is TRBJ2-7, with TRBD1 identical over 7 bases. The germline V gene encodes CDR1 SGHRS and CDR2 YFSETQ. CDR3 size: 15 residues. Trimming removed 1 base from V and 3 bases from J; junction bases left unmatched: 7. The CDR3 region is CASSLPDRPVYEQYF. The CDR3 nucleotides are TGCGCCAGCAGCTTGCCGGACAGGCCCGTCTACGAGCAGTACTTC.

This clone was found many times. The chain employs TRBV5-1 and TRBJ2-7; D gene unclear. This CDR3 contains 16 residues. Germline CDR1 reads SGHRS; CDR2 reads YFSETQ. The V gene lost 3 bases and the J gene lost 2 bases, with 18 bases spanning the gap. CDR3 in amino acids: CASSSRLAVDPYEQYF. The CDR3 region has the DNA TGCGCCAGCAGCTCAAGGCTCGCCGTTGATCCCTACGAGCAGTACTTC.

This clone was counted ten times or more. This may come from a read error, since a much larger clone is one base off. Other nucleotide sequences in the sample specify the same CDR3. The rearrangement links TRBV19 to TRBJ1-1; D unresolved. The CDR3 is 13 residues long. Germline V CDR1 and CDR2: LNHDA, SQIVND (reference sequence). CDR3 region: CASTEITNTEAFF. The CDR3 DNA reads as TGTGCCAGTACGGAGATTACGAACACCGAAGCTTTCTTT.

There are many counts of this clone. The chain joins TRBV7-9 to TRBJ2-7; the D gene is possibly TRBD2 (6 bases). The V gene's germline CDR1 is SEHNR and CDR2 FQNEAQ (reference sequence). V lost 0 bases, J lost 2 bases, and 14 bases lay in between. The CDR3 spans 16 residues. In DNA form, the CDR3 reads TGTGCCAGCAGCTTAGCGTTGGGCGGGACTCCCTACGAGCAGTACTTC. It specifies CASSLALGGTPYEQYF.

Many counts were recorded for this clone. The V call is TRBV28, the J call TRBJ2-3; TRBD2 matches at 7 bases. The V segment lost 2 bases and the J segment 3 bases; nucleotides outside the gene matches: 5. The CDR3 extends over 15 amino acids. Germline-derived CDR1 and CDR2 are MDHEN and SYDVKM. The DNA for the CDR3 is TGTGCCAGCAGTTTAGGGGGGGTAGGGACAGATACGCAGTATTTT. Its protein product is CASSLGGVGTDTQYF.